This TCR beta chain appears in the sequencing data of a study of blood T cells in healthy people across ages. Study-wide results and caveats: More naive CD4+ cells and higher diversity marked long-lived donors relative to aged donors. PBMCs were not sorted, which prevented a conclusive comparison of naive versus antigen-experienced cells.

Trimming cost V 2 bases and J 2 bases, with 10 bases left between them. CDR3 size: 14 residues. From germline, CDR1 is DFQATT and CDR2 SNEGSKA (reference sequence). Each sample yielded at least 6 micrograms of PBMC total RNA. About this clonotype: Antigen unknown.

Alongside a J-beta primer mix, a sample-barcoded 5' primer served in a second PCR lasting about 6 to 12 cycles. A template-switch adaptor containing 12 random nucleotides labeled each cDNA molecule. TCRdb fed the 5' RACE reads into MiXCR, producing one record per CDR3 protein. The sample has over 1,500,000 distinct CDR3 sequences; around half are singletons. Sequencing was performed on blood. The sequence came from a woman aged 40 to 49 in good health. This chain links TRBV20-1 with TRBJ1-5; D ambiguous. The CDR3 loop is CSARSGYGNQPQHF. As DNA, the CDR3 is TGCAGTGCTAGAAGCGGGTATGGCAATCAGCCCCAGCATTTT.